The source of this T cell receptor (beta chain) is a study of cytotoxic CD8 clonotypes in ibrutinib-treated CLL. Targeted sequencing depth ranged from 1 in 200,000 to 1 in 1 million T cells. Assay: immunoSEQ multiplex PCR; the TCRdb copy retains only in-frame clones and omits some. The data hold about 25,000 clones, with 65% to 80% observed a single time. As to this clone: Its cognate antigen is unknown.

Frozen-stored PBMCs produced around 2.2 micrograms of genomic DNA for TCR beta libraries. Study-wide results and limits: Sampling time points were not equivalent between sustained-remission and progressing patients. Once treatment began, public clonotypes, which were uncommon, contracted or stayed stable.

The CDR3 has 15 residues. Germline CDR1 is MNHEY and CDR2 is SMNVEV (reference sequence). V shed 5 bases, J shed 7 bases, and the junction held 5 bases outside the gene matches. The chain employs TRBV27 and TRBJ1-6, with 10 bases that match TRBD1. The origin of this receptor is a human donor with chronic lymphocytic leukemia. The source was PBMCs, collected after 12 months of ibrutinib treatment. The CDR3 nucleotides read TGTGCCAGCAGTCGTGGGACAGGGGCCAATTCACCCCTCCACTTT. Amino acid sequence: CASSRGTGANSPLHF.